Listed below are T cell receptor beta chains from one sample, sequenced in a study of blood T cell repertoires in COVID-19. This table comes from immunoSEQ multiplex PCR, and its TCRdb copy is limited to in-frame clones, with some not included. This sample has 20,000 to 25,000 clones, with 84% found just once. The sequencing sample was made of peripheral blood. All receptors derive from a man aged 35 to 55 with acute or convalescent COVID-19. Both conserved end residues are part of each CDR3. The D gene is left open where the match is weak. Clone size is shown for a subset of rows, as once, few, many or a class of expanded clone.

TRBV11-3	NA	TRBD2	TRBJ2-1	TGTGCCAGCAGCTTAGGGCTAGCGGGATTGGTCCACAATGAGCAGTTCTTC	CASSLGLAGLVHNEQFF
TRBV11-2	few	NA	TRBJ1-2	TGTGCCAGCAGCTTAGCAGGGACATATGGCTACACCTTC	CASSLAGTYGYTF
TRBV3-1/TRBV3-2	NA	TRBD1	TRBJ1-2	TGTGCCAGCACCCAAACAGGGGGGGGCTACACCTTC	CASTQTGGGYTF
TRBV30	NA	NA	TRBJ1-4	TGTGCCTGGAGTCCGGGGGGTAGAGAAAAACTGTTTTTT	CAWSPGGREKLFF
TRBV19	once	TRBD2	TRBJ2-1	TGTGCCAGTAGTCAGAGCGGGAGATCCTACAATGAGCAGTTCTTC	CASSQSGRSYNEQFF
TRBV27	few	TRBD2	TRBJ2-2	TGTGCCAGCAGGGGGCTAGCGGGAGTTCCCGGGGAGCTGTTTTTT	CASRGLAGVPGELFF
TRBV19	NA	NA	TRBJ1-1	TGTGCCAGTAGTATGACACAAGAGAACACTGAAGCTTTCTTT	CASSMTQENTEAFF
TRBV10-3	NA	NA	TRBJ2-3	TGTGCCATCAGTGAGGGCGGGCCTAGCACAGATACGCAGTATTTT	CAISEGGPSTDTQYF
TRBV9	NA	TRBD2	TRBJ2-3	TGTGCCAGCAGCCTAGGACTAGCGGGGCGAGATACGCAGTATTTT	CASSLGLAGRDTQYF
TRBV14	NA	TRBD1	TRBJ2-7	TGTGCCAGCCAGGGGGCCGAGAACGAGCAGTACTTC	CASQGAENEQYF
TRBV3-1/TRBV3-2	NA	NA	TRBJ2-7	TGTGCCAGCAGCCAAGATCGCTGGACGGGGTACGAGCAGTACTTC	CASSQDRWTGYEQYF
TRBV7-6	NA	NA	TRBJ2-7	TGTGCCAGCAGCTTGAGTTGGCTTGGGCTGGGCGAGCAGTACTTC	CASSLSWLGLGEQYF
TRBV30	NA	NA	TRBJ1-1	TGTGCCTGGAGTACCAGGAACACTGAAGCTTTCTTT	CAWSTRNTEAFF
TRBV12-3/TRBV12-4	NA	NA	TRBJ1-1	TGTGCCAGCAGTTTAGAGGGCGGGACTGAAGCTTTCTTT	CASSLEGGTEAFF
TRBV3-1/TRBV3-2	NA	TRBD2	TRBJ2-2	TGTGCCAGCAGTCTGACTAGCGGACCGAACACCGGGGAGCTGTTTTTT	CASSLTSGPNTGELFF
TRBV6-2/TRBV6-3	NA	NA	TRBJ1-4	TGTGCCAGCAGTTACCCGCAGGGAACTAATGAAAAACTGTTTTTT	CASSYPQGTNEKLFF
TRBV5-5	NA	TRBD2	TRBJ2-5	TGTGCCAGCAGCTTAGACCTCGGACTAGCGGGGCAAGAGACCCAGTACTTC	CASSLDLGLAGQETQYF
TRBV3-1/TRBV3-2	NA	NA	TRBJ1-2	TGTGCCAGCAGCCAACAGGGATACTATGGCTACACCTTC	CASSQQGYYGYTF
TRBV5-6	NA	TRBD2	TRBJ2-1	TGTGCCAGCAGCTTGGCAGCGGGGGGGAGTACAGCCTACAATGAGCAGTTCTTC	CASSLAAGGSTAYNEQFF
TRBV10-1	NA	TRBD2	TRBJ2-3	TGCGCCAGCAGTGAGAATAGCGGGGATACGCAGTATTTT	CASSENSGDTQYF
TRBV12-3/TRBV12-4	NA	NA	TRBJ1-1	TGTGCCAGCAGTTTGGGCAGAAACAGTGAAGCTTTCTTT	CASSLGRNSEAFF
TRBV5-4	NA	NA	TRBJ1-2	TGTGCCAGCAGCTTGGAGATAGGGACTGTTGGCTACACCTTC	CASSLEIGTVGYTF
TRBV19	once	TRBD2	TRBJ2-1	TGTGCCAGTAGTGTTCGACTAGCGGCTGATGAGCAGTTCTTC	CASSVRLAADEQFF
TRBV7-6	NA	NA	TRBJ2-2	TGTGCCAGCAGCGGCCCAAGGGGAATCGACAACGGGGAGCTGTTTTTT	CASSGPRGIDNGELFF
TRBV18	NA	NA	TRBJ2-7	TGTGCCAGCTCACCAGGGGTACAGGACGCCGAGCAGTACTTC	CASSPGVQDAEQYF
TRBV10-3	NA	NA	TRBJ1-3	TGTGCCATCAGCAGGGGCAACACCATATATTTT	CAISRGNTIYF
TRBV29-1	NA	NA	TRBJ1-2	TGCAGCGTTGAACTAAGCTATGGCTACACCTTC	CSVELSYGYTF
TRBV20-1	NA	NA	TRBJ2-5	TGCAGTGCGGGCCTACAAGAGACCCAGTACTTC	CSAGLQETQYF
TRBV29-1	NA	TRBD1	TRBJ2-6	TGCAGCGTTGAAGATCCCAGACAGGGGGCCTCTGGGGCCAACGTCCTGACTTTC	CSVEDPRQGASGANVLTF
TRBV5-1	NA	TRBD2	TRBJ2-5	TGCGCCAGCAGCTTCCGGCTAGCGGGGGCTTTAGAAGAGACCCAGTACTTC	CASSFRLAGALEETQYF
TRBV7-2	NA	NA	TRBJ1-2	TGTGCCAGCAGCGGCGGGGGAAGGTATGGCTACACCTTC	CASSGGGRYGYTF
TRBV5-1	NA	NA	TRBJ2-7	TGCGCCAGCAGCTCCCTTCCCTCCTACGAGCAGTACTTC	CASSSLPSYEQYF
TRBV19	NA	NA	TRBJ2-7	TGTGCCAGTAGTAGCCGGGGTTACGGCGAGCAGTACTTC	CASSSRGYGEQYF
TRBV2	NA	TRBD1	TRBJ2-1	TGTGCCAGCAGACATAACCCGGGACAGGGGGTTAATGAGCAGTTCTTC	CASRHNPGQGVNEQFF
TRBV6-5	NA	NA	TRBJ1-4	TGTGCCAGCAGTCTCGGGGGGACTAATGAAAAACTGTTTTTT	CASSLGGTNEKLFF
TRBV2	NA	TRBD2	TRBJ2-7	TGTGCCAGCCGGACTAGCGGGAGGGCCCCGGCTCACGAGCAGTACTTC	CASRTSGRAPAHEQYF
TRBV3-1/TRBV3-2	NA	NA	TRBJ2-1	TGTGCCAGCAGCCAAGAGAGCTCGAGGAATGAGCAGTTCTTC	CASSQESSRNEQFF
TRBV6-5	NA	TRBD1	TRBJ1-1	TGTGCCAGCAGTTTATCGACAGGGTTCGGGACTGAAGCTTTCTTT	CASSLSTGFGTEAFF
TRBV11-3	NA	TRBD2	TRBJ2-1	TGTGCCAGCAGTCAACCTCCCGGGACTAGCGGGAGGGCCAATGAGCAGTTCTTC	CASSQPPGTSGRANEQFF
TRBV6-5	NA	TRBD1	TRBJ2-3	TGTGCCAGCAGGGCCGGGACAGGGGCAGCGCAGTATTTT	CASRAGTGAAQYF
TRBV20-1	once	NA	TRBJ1-2	TGCAGTGCCGACGGGAACTATGGCTACACCTTC	CSADGNYGYTF
TRBV11-1	NA	NA	TRBJ2-4	TGTGCCAGCAGCTCCCGACTGGCGTCGGCCAAAAACATTCAGTACTTC	CASSSRLASAKNIQYF
TRBV2	NA	TRBD1	TRBJ1-1	TGTGCCAGCAGGGCCGACAGGGCCACTGAAGCTTTCTTT	CASRADRATEAFF
TRBV10-3	NA	NA	TRBJ1-2	TGTGCCATCAGTGAGTCCTCAGGGTCGGTTGGCTACACCTTC	CAISESSGSVGYTF
TRBV7-8	NA	NA	TRBJ2-1	TGTGCCAGCAGCGCATCCAGCTCCTACAATGAGCAGTTCTTC	CASSASSSYNEQFF
TRBV15	NA	NA	TRBJ1-1	TGTGCCACCAGCAGAGATCTTGCGGAGGACACTGAAGCTTTCTTT	CATSRDLAEDTEAFF
TRBV15	NA	NA	TRBJ1-5	TGTGCCACCAGCACCGTCGGGGCCGGGAGGAATCAGCCCCAGCATTTT	CATSTVGAGRNQPQHF
TRBV12-3/TRBV12-4	NA	NA	TRBJ1-1	TGTGCCAGCAGTTTAGCGAGGGATACTGAAGCTTTCTTT	CASSLARDTEAFF
TRBV3-1/TRBV3-2	NA	TRBD2	TRBJ2-7	TGTGCCAGCAGCCGCGGGACTAGCGGGAGGTACTTCTACGAGCAGTACTTC	CASSRGTSGRYFYEQYF
TRBV10-3	NA	TRBD1	TRBJ1-3	TGTGCCCACAAGGGGGCGGATGGAAACACCATATATTTT	CAHKGADGNTIYF
TRBV6-2/TRBV6-3	NA	TRBD2	TRBJ2-1	TGTGCCAGCAGTTACCCCGGACTAGCGGGATACAATGAGCAGTTCTTC	CASSYPGLAGYNEQFF
TRBV7-2	NA	NA	TRBJ1-5	TGTGCCAGCAGCTTAGTTCAGGGAAATCAGCCCCAGCATTTT	CASSLVQGNQPQHF
TRBV6-5	NA	NA	TRBJ1-2	TGTGCCAGCAGTTACTCAAAGGGGTTCTATGGCTACACCTTC	CASSYSKGFYGYTF
TRBV30	once	NA	TRBJ2-2	TGTGCCTGGAGTGTTCTTGGCGGAAAGAACACCGGGGAGCTGTTTTTT	CAWSVLGGKNTGELFF
TRBV27	NA	NA	TRBJ2-1	TGTGCCAGCAGTTCAAGCCCCCCCCAAAATGAGCAGTTCTTC	CASSSSPPQNEQFF